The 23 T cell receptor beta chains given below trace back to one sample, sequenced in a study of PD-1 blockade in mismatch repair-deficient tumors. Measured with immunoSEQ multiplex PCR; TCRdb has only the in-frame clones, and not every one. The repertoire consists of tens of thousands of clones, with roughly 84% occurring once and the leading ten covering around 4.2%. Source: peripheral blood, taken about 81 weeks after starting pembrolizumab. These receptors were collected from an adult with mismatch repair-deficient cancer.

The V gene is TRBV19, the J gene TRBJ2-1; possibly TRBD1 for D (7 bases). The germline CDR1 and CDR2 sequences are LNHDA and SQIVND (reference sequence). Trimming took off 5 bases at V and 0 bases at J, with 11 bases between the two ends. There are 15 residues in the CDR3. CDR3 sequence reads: CASSRQGGSYNEQFF. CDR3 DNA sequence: TGTGCCAGTAGTCGTCAGGGGGGCTCCTACAATGAGCAGTTCTTC.

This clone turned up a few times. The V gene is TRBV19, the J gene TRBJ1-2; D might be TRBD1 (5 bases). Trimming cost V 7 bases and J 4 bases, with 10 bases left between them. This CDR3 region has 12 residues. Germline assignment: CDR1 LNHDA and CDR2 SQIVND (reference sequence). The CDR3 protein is CASNRDGYGYTF. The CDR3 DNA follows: TGTGCCAGTAATCGGGACGGCTATGGCTACACCTTC.

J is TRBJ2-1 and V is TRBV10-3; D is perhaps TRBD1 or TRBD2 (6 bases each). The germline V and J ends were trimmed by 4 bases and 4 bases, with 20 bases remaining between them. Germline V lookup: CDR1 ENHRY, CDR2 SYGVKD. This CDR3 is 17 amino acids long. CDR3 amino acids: CAISGGGGTSPYNEQFF. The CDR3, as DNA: TGTGCCATCAGTGGAGGAGGAGGGACATCTCCATACAATGAGCAGTTCTTC.

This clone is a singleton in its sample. DNA of the CDR3: TGTGCCAGCAGGCTACTCCGGGACACCTACGAGCAGTACTTC. Protein product: CASRLLRDTYEQYF. The rearrangement links TRBV6-6 to TRBJ2-7; weak D call: TRBD1 (6 bases). Deletions cut 6 bases from V and 2 bases from J, with 14 bases between. CDR3 length equals 14 residues. Germline V CDR1 and CDR2: MNHNY, SVGAGI (reference sequence).

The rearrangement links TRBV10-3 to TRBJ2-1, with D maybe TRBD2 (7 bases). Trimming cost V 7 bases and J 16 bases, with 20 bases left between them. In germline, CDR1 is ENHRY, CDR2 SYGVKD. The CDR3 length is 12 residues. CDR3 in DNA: TGTGCCATCACAGGGGAAGGTCTAGCGGCCTTCTTC. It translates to CAITGEGLAAFF.

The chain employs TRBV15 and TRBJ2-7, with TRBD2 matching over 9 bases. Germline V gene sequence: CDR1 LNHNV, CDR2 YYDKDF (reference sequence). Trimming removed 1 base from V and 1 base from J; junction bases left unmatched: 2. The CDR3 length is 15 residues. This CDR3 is CATSRALAGSYEQYF. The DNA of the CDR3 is TGTGCCACCAGCAGAGCCCTAGCGGGGTCCTACGAGCAGTACTTC.

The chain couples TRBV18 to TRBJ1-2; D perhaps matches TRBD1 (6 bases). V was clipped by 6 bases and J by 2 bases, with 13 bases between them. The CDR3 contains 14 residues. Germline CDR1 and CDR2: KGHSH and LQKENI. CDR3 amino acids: CASSGSGGNYGYTF. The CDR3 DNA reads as TGTGCCAGCTCCGGATCCGGGGGCAACTATGGCTACACCTTC.

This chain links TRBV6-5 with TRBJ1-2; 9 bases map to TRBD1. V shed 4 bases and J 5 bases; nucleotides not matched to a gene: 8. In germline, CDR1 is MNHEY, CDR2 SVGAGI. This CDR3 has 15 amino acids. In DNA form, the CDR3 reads TGTGCCAGCAGTTCTAACCTGGGACAGGGTTATGGCTACACCTTC. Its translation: CASSSNLGQGYGYTF.

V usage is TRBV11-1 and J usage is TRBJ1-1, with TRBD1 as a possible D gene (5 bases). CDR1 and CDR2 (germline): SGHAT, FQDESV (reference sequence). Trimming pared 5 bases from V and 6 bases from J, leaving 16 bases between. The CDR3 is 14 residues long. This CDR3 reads CASSPWGLGSEAFF. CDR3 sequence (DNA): TGTGCCAGCAGCCCTTGGGGGTTAGGCTCTGAAGCTTTCTTT.

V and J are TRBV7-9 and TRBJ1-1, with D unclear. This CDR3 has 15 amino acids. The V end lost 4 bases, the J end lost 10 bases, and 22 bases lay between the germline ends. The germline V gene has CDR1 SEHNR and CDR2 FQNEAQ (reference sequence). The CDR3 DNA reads TGTGCCAGCAGCTCCGTTTGGGCCAGGCCGTTGGGAGCTTTCTTT. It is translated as CASSSVWARPLGAFF. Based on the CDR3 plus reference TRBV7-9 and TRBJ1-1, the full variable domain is DTGVSQNPRHKITKRGQNVTFRCDPISEHNRLYWYRQTLGQGPEFLTYFQNEAQLEKSRLLSDRFSAERPKGSFSTLEIQRTEQGDSAMYLCASSSVWARPLGAFFGQGTRLTVV.

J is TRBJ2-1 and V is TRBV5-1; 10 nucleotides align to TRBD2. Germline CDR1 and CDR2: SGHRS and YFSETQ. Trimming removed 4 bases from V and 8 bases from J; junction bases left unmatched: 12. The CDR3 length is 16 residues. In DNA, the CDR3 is TGCGCCAGCAGCCCCCAGCCAGCGGGAGGGGGCGATGAGCAGTTCTTC. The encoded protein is CASSPQPAGGGDEQFF.

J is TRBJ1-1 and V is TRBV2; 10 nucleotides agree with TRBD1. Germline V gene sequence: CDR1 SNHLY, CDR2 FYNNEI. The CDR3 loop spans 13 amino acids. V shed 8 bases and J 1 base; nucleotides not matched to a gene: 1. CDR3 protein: CASGQGGNTEAFF. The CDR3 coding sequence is TGTGCCAGCGGACAGGGGGGGAACACTGAAGCTTTCTTT.

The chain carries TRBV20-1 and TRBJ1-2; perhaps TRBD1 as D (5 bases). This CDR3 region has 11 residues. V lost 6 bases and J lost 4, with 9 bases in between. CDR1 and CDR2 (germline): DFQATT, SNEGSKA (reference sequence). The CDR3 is CSARQSYGYTF. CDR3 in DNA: TGCAGTGCAAGACAGAGCTATGGCTACACCTTC.

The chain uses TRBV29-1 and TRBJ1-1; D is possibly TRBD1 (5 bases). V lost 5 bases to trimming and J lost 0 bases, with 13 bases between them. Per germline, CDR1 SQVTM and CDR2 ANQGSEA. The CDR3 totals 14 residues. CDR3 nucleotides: TGCAGCGTTACCCGTCAGGGCCTGAACACTGAAGCTTTCTTT. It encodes CSVTRQGLNTEAFF.

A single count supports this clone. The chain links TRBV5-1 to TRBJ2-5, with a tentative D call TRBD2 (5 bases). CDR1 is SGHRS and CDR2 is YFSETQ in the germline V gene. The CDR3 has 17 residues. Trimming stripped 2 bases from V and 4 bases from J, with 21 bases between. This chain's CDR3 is CASSFFHEGGLGETQYF. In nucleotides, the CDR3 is TGCGCCAGCAGCTTCTTTCATGAAGGAGGATTGGGAGAGACCCAGTACTTC.

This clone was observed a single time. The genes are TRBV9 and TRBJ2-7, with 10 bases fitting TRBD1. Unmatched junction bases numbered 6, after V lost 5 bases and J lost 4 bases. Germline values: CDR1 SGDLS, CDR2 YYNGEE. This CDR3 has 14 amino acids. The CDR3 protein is CASSPGQGIYEQYF. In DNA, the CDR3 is TGTGCCAGCAGTCCGGGACAGGGGATATACGAGCAGTACTTC.

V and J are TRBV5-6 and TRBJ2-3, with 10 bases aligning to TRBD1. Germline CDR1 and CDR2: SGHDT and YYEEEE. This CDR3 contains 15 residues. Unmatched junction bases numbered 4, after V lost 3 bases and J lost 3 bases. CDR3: CASSSGTGVTDTQYF. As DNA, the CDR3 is TGTGCCAGCAGCTCCGGGACAGGGGTAACAGATACGCAGTATTTT.

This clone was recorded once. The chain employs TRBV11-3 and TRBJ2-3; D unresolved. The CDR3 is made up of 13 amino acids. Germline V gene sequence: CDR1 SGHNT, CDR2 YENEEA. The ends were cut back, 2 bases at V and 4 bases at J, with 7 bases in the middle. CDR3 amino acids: CASSLSQADTQYF. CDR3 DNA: TGTGCCAGCAGCTTATCCCAGGCAGATACGCAGTATTTT.

The CDR3 DNA follows: TGTGCCTGGAGTGTCAGGGGGGCAGAGACCCAGTACTTC. This encodes CAWSVRGAETQYF. The chain couples TRBV30 to TRBJ2-5, with a possible D match to TRBD1 (7 bases). V was trimmed by 0 bases and J by 4 bases, leaving 9 bases between them. The CDR3 covers 13 residues. Germline V gene sequence: CDR1 GTSNPN, CDR2 SVGIG (reference sequence).

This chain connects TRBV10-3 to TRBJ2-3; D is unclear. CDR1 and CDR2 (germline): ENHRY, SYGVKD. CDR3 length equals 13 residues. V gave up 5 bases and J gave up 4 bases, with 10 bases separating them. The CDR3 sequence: CAISYTSADTQYF. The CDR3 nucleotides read TGTGCCATCAGTTATACTTCGGCAGATACGCAGTATTTT.

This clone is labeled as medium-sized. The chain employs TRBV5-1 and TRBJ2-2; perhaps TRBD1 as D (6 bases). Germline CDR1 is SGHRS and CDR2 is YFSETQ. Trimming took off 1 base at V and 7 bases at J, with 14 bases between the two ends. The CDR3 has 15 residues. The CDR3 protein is CASSLLQGEIGELFF. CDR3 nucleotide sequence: TGCGCCAGCAGCTTGTTACAGGGCGAAATCGGGGAGCTGTTTTTT.

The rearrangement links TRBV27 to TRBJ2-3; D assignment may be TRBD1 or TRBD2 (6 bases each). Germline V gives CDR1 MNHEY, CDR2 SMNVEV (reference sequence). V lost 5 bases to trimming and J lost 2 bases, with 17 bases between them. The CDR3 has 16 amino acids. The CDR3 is CASSPLGGPITDTQYF. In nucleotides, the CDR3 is TGTGCCAGCAGTCCGTTGGGGGGCCCGATCACAGATACGCAGTATTTT.

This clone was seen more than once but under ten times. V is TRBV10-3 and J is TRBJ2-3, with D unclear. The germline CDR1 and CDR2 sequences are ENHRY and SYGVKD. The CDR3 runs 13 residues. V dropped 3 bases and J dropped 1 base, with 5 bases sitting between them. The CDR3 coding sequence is TGTGCCATCAGTGAAAGCGGCACAGATACGCAGTATTTT. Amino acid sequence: CAISESGTDTQYF.